A single sample gave rise to the 2 T cell receptor beta chains below, sequenced in a study of blood T cell repertoires in COVID-19. The repertoire was sequenced with immunoSEQ multiplex PCR; TCRdb's copy has only in-frame clones and lacks some. The table lists 190,000 or so clones, around 87% of them singletons. Specimen: peripheral blood. Every receptor here comes from a man aged 40-49 years with active or convalescent COVID-19.

The J gene is TRBJ1-5, the V gene TRBV6-5; TRBD1 matches at 8 bases. The germline CDR1 and CDR2 sequences are MNHEY and SVGAGI. The CDR3 contains 16 residues. Unmatched junction bases numbered 9, after V lost 3 bases and J lost 5 bases. CDR3 sequence: CASSYSRQGLYQPQHF. The DNA for the CDR3 is TGTGCCAGCAGTTATTCGAGACAGGGGTTATATCAGCCCCAGCATTTT.

The V gene is TRBV18, the J gene TRBJ2-3, with 9 bases fitting TRBD1. The germline V gene encodes CDR1 KGHSH and CDR2 LQKENI. V gave up 4 bases and J gave up 3 bases; unmatched junction bases: 8. The CDR3 contains 16 residues. The CDR3 DNA follows: TGTGCCAGCTCACACCCTCCGGGGACAGGGACAGATACGCAGTATTTT. Residues: CASSHPPGTGTDTQYF.